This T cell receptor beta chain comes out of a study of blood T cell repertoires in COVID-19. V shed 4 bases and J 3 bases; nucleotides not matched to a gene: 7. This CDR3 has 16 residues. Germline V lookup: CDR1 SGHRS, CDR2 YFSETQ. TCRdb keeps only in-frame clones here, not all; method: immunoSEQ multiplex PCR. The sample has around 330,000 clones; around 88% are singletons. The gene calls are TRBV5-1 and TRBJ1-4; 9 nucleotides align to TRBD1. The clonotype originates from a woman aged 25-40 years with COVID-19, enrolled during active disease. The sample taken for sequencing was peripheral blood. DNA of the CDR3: TGCGCCAGCAGCCAGGGAGGGACAGGGCCTAATGAAAAACTGTTTTTT. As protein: CASSQGGTGPNEKLFF.